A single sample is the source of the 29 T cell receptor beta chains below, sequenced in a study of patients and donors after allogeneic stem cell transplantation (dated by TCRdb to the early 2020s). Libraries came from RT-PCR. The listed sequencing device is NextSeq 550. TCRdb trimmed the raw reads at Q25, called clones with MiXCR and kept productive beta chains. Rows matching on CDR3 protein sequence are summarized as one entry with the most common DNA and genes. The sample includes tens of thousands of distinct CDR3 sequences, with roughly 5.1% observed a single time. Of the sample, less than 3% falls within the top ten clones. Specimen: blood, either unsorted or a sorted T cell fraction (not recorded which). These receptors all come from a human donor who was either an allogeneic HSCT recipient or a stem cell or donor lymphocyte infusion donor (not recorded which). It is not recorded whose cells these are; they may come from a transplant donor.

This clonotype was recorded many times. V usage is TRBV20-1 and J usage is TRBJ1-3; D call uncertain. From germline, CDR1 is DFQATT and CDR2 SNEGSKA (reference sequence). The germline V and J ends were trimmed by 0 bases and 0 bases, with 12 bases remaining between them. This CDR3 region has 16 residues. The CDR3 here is CSARDFDESSGNTIYF. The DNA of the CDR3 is TGCAGTGCTAGAGACTTCGACGAGAGCTCTGGAAACACCATATATTTT.

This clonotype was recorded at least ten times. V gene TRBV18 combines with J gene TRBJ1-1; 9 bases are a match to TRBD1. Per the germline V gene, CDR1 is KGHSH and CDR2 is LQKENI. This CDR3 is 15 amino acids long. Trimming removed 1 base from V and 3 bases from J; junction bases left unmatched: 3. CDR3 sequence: CASSPRTGADTEAFF. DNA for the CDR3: TGTGCCAGCTCACCACGGACAGGGGCCGACACTGAAGCTTTCTTT. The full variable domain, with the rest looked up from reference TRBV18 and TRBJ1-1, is NAGVMQNPRHLVRRRGQEARLRCSPMKGHSHVYWYRQLPEEGLKFMVYLQKENIIDESGMPKERFSAEFPKEGPSILRIQQVVRGDSAAYFCASSPRTGADTEAFFGQGTRLTVV.

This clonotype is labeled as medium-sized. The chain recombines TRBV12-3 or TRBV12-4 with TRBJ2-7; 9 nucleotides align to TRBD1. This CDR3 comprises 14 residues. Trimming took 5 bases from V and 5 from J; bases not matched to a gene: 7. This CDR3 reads CASSLPQGANEQYF. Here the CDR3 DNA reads TGTGCCAGCAGTCTCCCACAGGGGGCGAACGAGCAGTACTTC.

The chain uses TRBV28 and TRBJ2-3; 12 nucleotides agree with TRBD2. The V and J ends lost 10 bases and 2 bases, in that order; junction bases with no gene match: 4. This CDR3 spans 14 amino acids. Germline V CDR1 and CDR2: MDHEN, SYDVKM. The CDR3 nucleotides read TGTGCCATTCGACTAGCGGGGGACACAGATACGCAGTATTTT. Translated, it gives CAIRLAGDTDTQYF.

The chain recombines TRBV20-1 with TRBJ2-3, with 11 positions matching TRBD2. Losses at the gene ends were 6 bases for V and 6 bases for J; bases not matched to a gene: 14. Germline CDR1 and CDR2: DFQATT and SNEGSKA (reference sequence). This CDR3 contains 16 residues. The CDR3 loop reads CSALDLAGGPLDTQYF. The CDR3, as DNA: TGCAGTGCCCTCGACCTAGCGGGGGGCCCCCTCGATACGCAGTATTTT.

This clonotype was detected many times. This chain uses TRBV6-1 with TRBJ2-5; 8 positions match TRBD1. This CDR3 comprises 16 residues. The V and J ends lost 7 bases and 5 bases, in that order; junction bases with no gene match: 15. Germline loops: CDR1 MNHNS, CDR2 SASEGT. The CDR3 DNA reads TGTGCCAGCACCCGGCAGACCAGGGGGCCTGAGGAGACCCAGTACTTC. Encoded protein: CASTRQTRGPEETQYF.

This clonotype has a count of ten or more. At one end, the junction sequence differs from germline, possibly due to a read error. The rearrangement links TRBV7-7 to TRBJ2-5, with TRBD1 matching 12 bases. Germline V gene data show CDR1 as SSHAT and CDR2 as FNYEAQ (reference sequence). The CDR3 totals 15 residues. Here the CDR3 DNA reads TGTGCTAGCAGCACGGGACAGGGGGCTCAAGAGACCCAGTACTTC. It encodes CASSTGQGAQETQYF. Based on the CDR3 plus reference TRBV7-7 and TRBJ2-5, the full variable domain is GAGVSQSPRYKVTKRGQDVTLRCDPISSHATLYWYQQALGQGPEFLTYFNYEAQPDKSGLPSDRFSAERPEGSISTLTIQRTEQRDSAMYRCASSTGQGAQETQYFGPGTRLLVL.

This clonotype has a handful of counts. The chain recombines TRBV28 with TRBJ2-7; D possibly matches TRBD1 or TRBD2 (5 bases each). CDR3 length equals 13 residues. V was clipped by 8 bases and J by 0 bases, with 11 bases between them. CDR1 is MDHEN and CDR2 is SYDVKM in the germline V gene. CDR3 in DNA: TGTGCCAGCGGCTCAGGGAGCTCCTACGAGCAGTACTTC. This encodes CASGSGSSYEQYF.

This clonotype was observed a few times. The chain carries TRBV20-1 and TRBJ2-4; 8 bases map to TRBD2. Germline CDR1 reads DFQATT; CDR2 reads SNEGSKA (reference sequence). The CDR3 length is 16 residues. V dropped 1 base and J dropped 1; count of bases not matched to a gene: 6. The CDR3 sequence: CSARVFGRAAKNIQYF. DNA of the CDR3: TGCAGTGCTAGAGTCTTCGGGAGGGCCGCCAAAAACATTCAGTACTTC.

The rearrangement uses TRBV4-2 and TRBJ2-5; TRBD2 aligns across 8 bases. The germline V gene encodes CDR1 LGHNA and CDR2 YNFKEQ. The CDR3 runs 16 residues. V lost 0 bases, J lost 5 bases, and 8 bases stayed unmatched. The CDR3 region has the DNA TGTGCCAGCAGCCAAGATAACGGGGGGGCTGGGGAGACCCAGTACTTC. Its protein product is CASSQDNGGAGETQYF.

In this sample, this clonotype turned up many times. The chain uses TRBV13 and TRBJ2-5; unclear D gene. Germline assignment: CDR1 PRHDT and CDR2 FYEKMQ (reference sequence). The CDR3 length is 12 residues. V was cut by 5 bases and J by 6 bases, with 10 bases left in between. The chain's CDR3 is CASSGDGKTQYF. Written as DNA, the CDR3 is TGTGCCAGCAGCGGAGATGGAAAGACCCAGTACTTC.

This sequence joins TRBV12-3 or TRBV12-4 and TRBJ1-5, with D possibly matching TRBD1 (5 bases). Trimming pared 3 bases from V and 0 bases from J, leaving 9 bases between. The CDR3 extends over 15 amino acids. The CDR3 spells CASSFQGDSNQPQHF. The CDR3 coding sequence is TGTGCCAGCAGTTTCCAGGGAGATAGCAATCAGCCCCAGCATTTT.

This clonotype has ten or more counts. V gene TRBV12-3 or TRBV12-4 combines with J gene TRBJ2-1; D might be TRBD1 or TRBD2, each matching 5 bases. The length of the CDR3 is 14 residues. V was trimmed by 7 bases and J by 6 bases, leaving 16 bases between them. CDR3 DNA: TGTGCCAGCACCGTCGGGGCTCGGAGCAATGAGCAGTTCTTC. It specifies CASTVGARSNEQFF.

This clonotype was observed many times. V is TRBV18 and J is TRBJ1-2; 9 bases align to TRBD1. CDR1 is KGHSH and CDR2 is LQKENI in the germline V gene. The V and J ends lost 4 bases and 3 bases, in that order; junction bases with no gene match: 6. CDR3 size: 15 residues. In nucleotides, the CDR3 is TGTGCCAGCTCACTAAGGACAGGGGCCGACTATGGCTACACCTTC. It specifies CASSLRTGADYGYTF. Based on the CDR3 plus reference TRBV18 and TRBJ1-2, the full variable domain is NAGVMQNPRHLVRRRGQEARLRCSPMKGHSHVYWYRQLPEEGLKFMVYLQKENIIDESGMPKERFSAEFPKEGPSILRIQQVVRGDSAAYFCASSLRTGADYGYTFGSGTRLTVV.

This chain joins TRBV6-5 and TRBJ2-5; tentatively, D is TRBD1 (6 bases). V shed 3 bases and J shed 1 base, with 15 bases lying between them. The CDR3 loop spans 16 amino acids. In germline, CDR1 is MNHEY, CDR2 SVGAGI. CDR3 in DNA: TGTGCCAGCAGTTATAAAGGAGGCAGGGGCCAAGAGACCCAGTACTTC. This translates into CASSYKGGRGQETQYF.

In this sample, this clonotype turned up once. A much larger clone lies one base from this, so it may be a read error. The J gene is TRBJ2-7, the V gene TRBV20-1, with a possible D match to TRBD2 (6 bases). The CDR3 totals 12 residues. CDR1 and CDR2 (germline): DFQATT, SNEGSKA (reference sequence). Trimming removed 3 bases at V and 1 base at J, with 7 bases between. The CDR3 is CSASGSSYEQYF. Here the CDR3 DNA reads TGCAGTGCTAGCGGGAGTTCCTACGAGCAGTACTTC.

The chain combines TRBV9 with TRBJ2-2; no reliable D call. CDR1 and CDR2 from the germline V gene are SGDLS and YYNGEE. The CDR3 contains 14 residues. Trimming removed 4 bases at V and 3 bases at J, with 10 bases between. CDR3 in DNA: TGTGCCAGCAGCCCTAGAGTGGACACCGGGGAGCTGTTTTTT. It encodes CASSPRVDTGELFF. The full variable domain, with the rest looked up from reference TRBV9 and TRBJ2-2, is DSGVTQTPKHLITATGQRVTLRCSPRSGDLSVYWYQQSLDQGLQFLIQYYNGEERAKGNILERFSAQQFPDLHSELNLSSLELGDSALYFCASSPRVDTGELFFGEGSRLTVL.

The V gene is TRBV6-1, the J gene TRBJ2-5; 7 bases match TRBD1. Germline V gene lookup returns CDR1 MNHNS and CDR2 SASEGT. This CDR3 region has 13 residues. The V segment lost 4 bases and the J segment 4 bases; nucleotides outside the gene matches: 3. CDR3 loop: CASSGQGRETQYF. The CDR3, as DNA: TGTGCCAGCAGTGGACAGGGACGAGAGACCCAGTACTTC.

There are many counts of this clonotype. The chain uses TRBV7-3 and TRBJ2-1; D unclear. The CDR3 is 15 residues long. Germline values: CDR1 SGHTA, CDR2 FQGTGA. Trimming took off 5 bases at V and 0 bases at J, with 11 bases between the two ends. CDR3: CASSPTYSSYNEQFF. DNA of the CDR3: TGTGCCAGCAGCCCGACGTACAGCTCCTACAATGAGCAGTTCTTC.

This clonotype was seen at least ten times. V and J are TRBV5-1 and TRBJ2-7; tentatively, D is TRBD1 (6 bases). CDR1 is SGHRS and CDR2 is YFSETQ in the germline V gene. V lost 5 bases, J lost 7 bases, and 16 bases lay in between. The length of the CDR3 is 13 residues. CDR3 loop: CASRPGTTEEQYF. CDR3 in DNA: TGCGCCAGCAGACCCGGGACAACGGAGGAGCAGTACTTC.

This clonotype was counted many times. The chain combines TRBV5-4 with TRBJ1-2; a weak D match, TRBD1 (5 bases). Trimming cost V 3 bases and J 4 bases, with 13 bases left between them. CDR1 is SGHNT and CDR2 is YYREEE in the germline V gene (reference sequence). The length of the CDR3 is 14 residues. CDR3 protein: CASSSPQGGYGYTF. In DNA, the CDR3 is TGTGCCAGCAGCTCCCCGCAGGGTGGCTATGGCTACACCTTC.

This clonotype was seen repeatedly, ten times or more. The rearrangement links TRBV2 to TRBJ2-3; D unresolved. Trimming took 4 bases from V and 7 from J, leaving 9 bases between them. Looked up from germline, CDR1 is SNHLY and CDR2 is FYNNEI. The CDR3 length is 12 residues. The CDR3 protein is CASSVGANTQYF. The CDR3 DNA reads TGTGCCAGCAGTGTCGGTGCTAATACGCAGTATTTT.

Here the CDR3 reads CASSLPGRITGELFF. CDR3 bases: TGTGCCAGCAGCCTGCCAGGGAGGATTACCGGGGAGCTGTTTTTT. The J gene is TRBJ2-2, the V gene TRBV5-4, with a tentative D call TRBD2 (6 bases). V gave up 4 bases and J gave up 5 bases, with 15 bases separating them. The CDR3 totals 15 residues. CDR1 and CDR2 (germline): SGHNT, YYREEE (reference sequence).

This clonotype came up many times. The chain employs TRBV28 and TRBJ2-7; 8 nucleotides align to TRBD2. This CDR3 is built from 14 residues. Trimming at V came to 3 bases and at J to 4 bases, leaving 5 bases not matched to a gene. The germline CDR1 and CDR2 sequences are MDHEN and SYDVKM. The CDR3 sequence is CASSFSAGGYEQYF. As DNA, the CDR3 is TGTGCCAGCAGTTTCTCTGCGGGAGGTTACGAGCAGTACTTC.

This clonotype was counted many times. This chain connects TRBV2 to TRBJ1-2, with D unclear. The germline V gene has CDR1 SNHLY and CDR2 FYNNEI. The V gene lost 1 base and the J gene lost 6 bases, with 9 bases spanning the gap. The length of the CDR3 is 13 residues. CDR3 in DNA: TGTGCCAGCAGTGAAGGGGTTCCTGATGGCTACACCTTC. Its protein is CASSEGVPDGYTF. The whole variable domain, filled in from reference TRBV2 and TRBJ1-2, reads EPEVTQTPSHQVTQMGQEVILRCVPISNHLYFYWYRQILGQKVEFLVSFYNNEISEKSEIFDDQFSVERPDGSNFTLKIRSTKLEDSAMYFCASSEGVPDGYTFGSGTRLTVV.

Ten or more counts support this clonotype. This CDR3 reads CSATTLGTSDDTIYF. In nucleotides, the CDR3 is TGCAGTGCCACCACCCTCGGCACATCGGATGACACCATATATTTT. This sequence joins TRBV20-1 and TRBJ1-3; D gene unclear. The V and J ends lost 6 bases and 8 bases respectively, with 23 bases between them. CDR1 and CDR2 from the germline V gene are DFQATT and SNEGSKA (reference sequence). CDR3 length: 15 residues.

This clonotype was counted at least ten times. The CDR3: CASSLGGGFTEAFF. CDR3 in DNA: TGTGCCAGCAGTTTGGGGGGGGGGTTCACTGAAGCTTTCTTT. The chain uses TRBV28 and TRBJ1-1; TRBD1 is a possible D gene (5 bases). V lost 3 bases to trimming and J lost 4 bases, with 12 bases between them. Germline CDR1 reads MDHEN; CDR2 reads SYDVKM. CDR3 size: 14 residues. Combining the CDR3 with reference TRBV28 and TRBJ1-1 gives the whole variable domain DVKVTQSSRYLVKRTGEKVFLECVQDMDHENMFWYRQDPGLGLRLIYFSYDVKMKEKGDIPEGYSVSREKKERFSLILESASTNQTSMYLCASSLGGGFTEAFFGQGTRLTVV.

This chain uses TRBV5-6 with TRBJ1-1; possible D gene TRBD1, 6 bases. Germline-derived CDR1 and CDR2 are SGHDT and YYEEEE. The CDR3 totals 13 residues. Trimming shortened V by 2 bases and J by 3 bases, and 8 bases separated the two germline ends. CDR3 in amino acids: CASSLNRDTEAFF. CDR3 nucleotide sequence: TGTGCCAGCAGCTTAAACAGGGACACTGAAGCTTTCTTT.

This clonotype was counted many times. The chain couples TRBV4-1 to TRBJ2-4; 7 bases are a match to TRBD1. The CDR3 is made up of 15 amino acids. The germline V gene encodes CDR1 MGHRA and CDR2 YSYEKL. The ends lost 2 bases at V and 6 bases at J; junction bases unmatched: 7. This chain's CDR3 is CASSQNAGQANIQYF. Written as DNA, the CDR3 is TGCGCCAGCAGCCAAAACGCCGGACAGGCAAACATTCAGTACTTC.